These T cell receptor beta chains were read from a single sample in a study of blood T cell repertoires in COVID-19. The data were produced by immunoSEQ multiplex PCR, yet TCRdb's version contains in-frame clones alone and is incomplete. This table has a few hundred thousand clones, around 89% appearing once. Input material: peripheral blood. The source of these receptors is a man in his thirties or forties with acute or convalescent COVID-19. The CDR3 runs from the conserved cysteine through the conserved F or W. The D gene is left open where the match is weak. For some rows the clone size is stated as once, few or many, or as a class when expanded; others skip it.

j_call d_call clone_size v_call cdr3_nt cdr3_aa
TRBJ1-2 - - TRBV4-1 TGCGCCAGCAGCTGGGCGACCTATGGCTACACCTTC CASSWATYGYTF
TRBJ2-3 TRBD2 - TRBV28 TGTGCCAGCAGTTTCCTGACTAGCGGGGGTTTCATCACAGATACGCAGTATTTT CASSFLTSGGFITDTQYF
TRBJ2-7 - - TRBV3-1/TRBV3-2 TGTGCCAGCAGCCGAGGGCAGACCTACGAGCAGTACTTC CASSRGQTYEQYF
TRBJ2-7 - - TRBV4-1 TGCGCCAGCAGCCTAGCGGACGGGCCCTACGAGCAGTACTTC CASSLADGPYEQYF
TRBJ2-5 TRBD1 many TRBV19 TGTGCCAGTACGGGACAGGGAGTCGAGACCCAGTACTTC CASTGQGVETQYF
TRBJ1-1 - - TRBV6-5 TGTGCCAGCAGCGACAGGAACACTGAAGCTTTCTTT CASSDRNTEAFF
TRBJ1-5 - - TRBV5-1 TGCGCCAGCAGCTTGGGTCCCGATCAGCCCCAGCATTTT CASSLGPDQPQHF
TRBJ1-1 TRBD1 - TRBV7-9 TGTGCCAGCGGCGTAGGGGCAGGGGGACAAGCTTTCTTT CASGVGAGGQAFF
TRBJ1-1 - - TRBV4-2 TGTGCCAGCAGCGATATCCCGGGGATAGAAGCTTTCTTT CASSDIPGIEAFF
TRBJ1-1 TRBD1 - TRBV12-3/TRBV12-4 TGTGCCAGCAGTTATCCGGGACAGGGAGCTTTCTTT CASSYPGQGAFF
TRBJ2-3 TRBD2 - TRBV9 TGTGCCAGCAGCCATCCCTCGAGCGGGACCACAGATACGCAGTATTTT CASSHPSSGTTDTQYF
TRBJ1-1 - - TRBV7-8 TGTGCCAGCAGCTTAGTTGGCAGTGTCGGGACTGAAGCTTTCTTT CASSLVGSVGTEAFF
TRBJ2-5 - - TRBV7-3 TGTGCCAGCAGCTTATCAGGGTGGGAGACCCAGTACTTC CASSLSGWETQYF
TRBJ1-5 - - TRBV10-3 TGTGCCATCAGTGAGTCAGCCTATCAGCCCCAGCATTTT CAISESAYQPQHF
TRBJ2-1 - - TRBV10-2 TGCGCCAGCGGTCGGTCAGGCAGCTCCTACAATGAGCAGTTCTTC CASGRSGSSYNEQFF